The 5 T cell receptor beta chains in this list originate from one sample, sequenced in a study of T cell repertoires in cytomegalovirus infection. TCRdb analysed the reads with MiXCR anew, one entry per CDR3 protein. The sample holds hundreds of thousands of distinct CDR3 sequences, roughly 30% seen once. What these receptors recognize is not known. Sequencing was performed on cultured CD8+ T cells from PBMCs, taken from culture after CMV antigen stimulation. These receptors were obtained from a human donor in good health (CMV status not recorded). Some clones in this sample may be carry-over from other donors' samples.

The chain recombines TRBV6-5 with TRBJ1-1; D is possibly TRBD1 (5 bases). The V and J ends lost 6 bases and 3 bases respectively, with 14 bases between them. Germline V gene lookup returns CDR1 MNHEY and CDR2 SVGAGI. This CDR3 spans 14 amino acids. As DNA, the CDR3 is TGTGCCAGCAGAAGGGGCTGGAGTGACACTGAAGCTTTCTTT. Protein: CASRRGWSDTEAFF.

This clonotype was recorded a few times. The CDR3 region has the DNA TGCAGTGCTCTTAGGGGTGGAGAGACCCAGTACTTC. Its translation: CSALRGGETQYF. V and J are TRBV20-1 and TRBJ2-5; D is perhaps TRBD1 (5 bases). CDR1 and CDR2 from the germline V gene are DFQATT and SNEGSKA (reference sequence). V lost 5 bases to trimming and J lost 4 bases, with 11 bases between them. The CDR3 is 12 amino acids.

The J gene is TRBJ2-7, the V gene TRBV15, with D possibly matching TRBD2 (5 bases). V was trimmed by 0 bases and J by 0 bases, leaving 9 bases between them. Looked up from germline, CDR1 is LNHNV and CDR2 is YYDKDF (reference sequence). The CDR3 is 15 residues long. The CDR3 here is CATSRDRGFSYEQYV. CDR3 nucleotides: TGTGCCACCAGCAGAGATAGAGGGTTCTCCTACGAGCAGTACGTC.

The sample holds many counts of this clonotype. V gene TRBV6-5 combines with J gene TRBJ2-2, with TRBD1 matching over 8 bases. This CDR3 comprises 15 residues. CDR1 MNHEY and CDR2 SVGAGI come from the germline V gene. The V gene end was trimmed by 6 bases and the J gene end by 0 bases; junction bases not matched to a gene: 3. The CDR3 sequence is CASRRQGTNTGELFF. CDR3 nucleotide sequence: TGTGCCAGCAGAAGACAGGGGACGAACACCGGGGAGCTGTTTTTT.

This clonotype was detected only a few times. The chain recombines TRBV7-9 with TRBJ2-7; a weak D match, TRBD1 (6 bases). V was trimmed by 3 bases and J by 2 bases, leaving 14 bases between them. The CDR3 covers 15 residues. Germline V gene data show CDR1 as SEHNR and CDR2 as FQNEAQ (reference sequence). CDR3 loop: CASSFSFQGTYEQYF. In DNA, the CDR3 is TGTGCCAGCAGCTTTTCCTTTCAGGGGACCTACGAGCAGTACTTC.